This TCR beta chain was documented in a study of CD8 T cells in ankylosing spondylitis. Notes on this clonotype: A read error may produce the germline difference seen at one junction end.

This CDR3 contains 21 residues. Germline V gives CDR1 DFQATT, CDR2 SNEGSKA (reference sequence). TCRdb reprocessed the 5' RACE reads via MiXCR and lists one record per CDR3 protein. The sample includes about 130,000 distinct CDR3 sequences, 7% to 10% seen only once; the top ten take about 3.6%. The chain combines TRBV20-1 with TRBJ2-4; TRBD1 matches at 7 bases. The sample taken for sequencing was blood, either unsorted or a sorted T cell fraction (not recorded which). The TCR was taken from a male donor with ankylosing spondylitis or in good health (not recorded which). The CDR3 region is CCARDLSTPPTGAVAKNIQYF. The CDR3 DNA reads TGCTGTGCTAGAGATCTATCGACCCCACCTACAGGGGCCGTGGCCAAAAACATTCAGTACTTC.